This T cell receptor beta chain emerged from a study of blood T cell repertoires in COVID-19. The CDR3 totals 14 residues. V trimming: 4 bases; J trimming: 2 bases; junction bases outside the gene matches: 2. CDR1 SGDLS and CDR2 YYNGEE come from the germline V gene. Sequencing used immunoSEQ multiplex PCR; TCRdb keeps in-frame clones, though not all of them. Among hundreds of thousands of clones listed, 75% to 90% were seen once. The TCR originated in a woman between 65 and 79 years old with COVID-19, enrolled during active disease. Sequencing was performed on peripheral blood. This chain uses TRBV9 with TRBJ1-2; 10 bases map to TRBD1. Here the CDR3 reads CASSSGQGNYGYTF. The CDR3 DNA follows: TGTGCCAGCAGCTCGGGACAGGGGAACTATGGCTACACCTTC.